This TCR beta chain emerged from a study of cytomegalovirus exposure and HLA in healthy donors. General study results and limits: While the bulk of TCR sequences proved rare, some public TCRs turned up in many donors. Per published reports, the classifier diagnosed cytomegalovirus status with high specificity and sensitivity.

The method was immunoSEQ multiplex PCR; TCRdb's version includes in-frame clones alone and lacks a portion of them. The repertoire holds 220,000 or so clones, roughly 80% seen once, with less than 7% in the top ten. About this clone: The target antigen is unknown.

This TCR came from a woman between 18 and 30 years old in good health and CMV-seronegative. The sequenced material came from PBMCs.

The CDR3 reads CASSQSRFAGQGSPLHF. CDR3 coding DNA: TGCGCCAGCAGCCAAAGTAGGTTCGCGGGCCAGGGGTCACCCCTCCACTTT. The rearrangement links TRBV4-1 to TRBJ1-6; D is possibly TRBD1 (6 bases). V lost 2 bases and J lost 10, with 21 bases in between. The CDR3 has 17 amino acids. Germline assignment: CDR1 MGHRA and CDR2 YSYEKL.